A single sample is the source of the 26 T cell receptor beta chains below, sequenced in a study of CD8+CD57+ T cells in acquired aplastic anemia. By flow cytometry, patients selected for sequencing had shown an expansion of CD8+CD57+ cells. It was genomic DNA that served as the template for profiling TCR beta VDJ and CDR3. TCRdb processed the reads anew with MiXCR; each CDR3 protein has one entry. The repertoire includes more than 95,000 distinct CDR3 sequences, almost 40% of them detected once, and over 2% sits in the top ten. Sequencing was done on a sample of sorted CD4+, CD8+, or CD8+CD57+ T cells (not recorded which) from PBMCs. The source of these receptors is a human donor with aplastic anemia.

This clonotype was seen only once. This chain uses TRBV24-1 with TRBJ2-7; D may be TRBD2 (6 bases). The CDR3 consists of 16 residues. Germline V gives CDR1 KGHDR, CDR2 SFDVKD. Between the trimmed V and J ends, which lost 4 bases and 0 bases, there was a span of 15 bases. CDR3 in amino acids: CATSDSNRTNSYEQYF. The CDR3 DNA reads TGTGCCACCAGTGACTCCAACCGGACTAACTCCTACGAGCAGTACTTC.

This clonotype was detected ten times or more. The J gene is TRBJ2-2, the V gene TRBV24-1, with D perhaps TRBD2 (6 bases). Germline CDR1 reads KGHDR; CDR2 reads SFDVKD. The CDR3 contains 16 residues. V shed 5 bases and J shed 7 bases, with 19 bases lying between them. The CDR3 sequence is CATSVPSGTSGGELFF. The DNA for the CDR3 is TGTGCCACCAGTGTACCATCCGGGACTTCGGGCGGGGAGCTGTTTTTT.

This clonotype was counted between two and nine times. V and J are TRBV15 and TRBJ2-2; D is unclear. V lost 0 bases to trimming and J lost 0 bases, with 8 bases between them. Germline V lookup: CDR1 LNHNV, CDR2 YYDKDF (reference sequence). The CDR3 loop spans 16 amino acids. The CDR3 protein is CATSREGPTNTGELFF. The DNA of the CDR3 is TGTGCCACCAGCAGAGAGGGTCCGACGAACACCGGGGAGCTGTTTTTT. The entire variable domain, with the rest obtained from reference TRBV15 and TRBJ2-2, is as follows: DAMVIQNPRYQVTQFGKPVTLSCSQTLNHNVMYWYQQKSSQAPKLLFHYYDKDFNNEADTPDNFQSRRPNTSFCFLDIRSPGLGDTAMYLCATSREGPTNTGELFFGEGSRLTVL.

This chain joins TRBV7-2 and TRBJ2-2, with D unclear. The V end lost 2 bases, the J end lost 4 bases, and 8 bases lay between the germline ends. The CDR3 runs to 14 residues. Germline V gene data show CDR1 as SGHTA and CDR2 as FQGNSA. CDR3 coding DNA: TGTGCCAGCAGCTTAAACCGACGCACCGGGGAGCTGTTTTTT. This sequence encodes CASSLNRRTGELFF.

The chain combines TRBV15 with TRBJ1-6, with 7 bases lining up with TRBD1. This CDR3 is 16 amino acids long. The germline V gene encodes CDR1 LNHNV and CDR2 YYDKDF (reference sequence). Losses at the gene ends were 4 bases for V and 7 bases for J; bases not matched to a gene: 10. For the CDR3, the DNA is TGTGCCACCAGCACCGACTATCCAGGGGGGAATTCACCCCTCCACTTT. Encoded protein: CATSTDYPGGNSPLHF.

The gene calls are TRBV19 and TRBJ1-2; 7 bases agree with TRBD1. V was clipped by 4 bases and J by 8 bases; unmatched bases: 7. CDR1 LNHDA and CDR2 SQIVND come from the germline V gene (reference sequence). The CDR3 runs to 13 residues. CDR3 residues: CASSTTGTKGYTF. CDR3 DNA: TGTGCCAGTAGTACGACAGGGACCAAGGGCTACACCTTC.

This clonotype appeared many times. The chain carries TRBV11-2 and TRBJ1-3, with a tentative D call TRBD1 (6 bases). Germline CDR1 SGHAT, CDR2 FQNNGV. The ends were cut back, 1 base at V and 4 bases at J, with 17 bases in the middle. This CDR3 is 17 amino acids long. The CDR3 protein is CASSLGAGGGRGNTIYF. CDR3 DNA sequence: TGTGCCAGCAGCTTAGGGGCGGGAGGGGGACGAGGAAACACCATATATTTT.

The chain employs TRBV11-1 and TRBJ1-2; 7 bases match TRBD1. This CDR3 region has 13 residues. V dropped 5 bases and J dropped 4; count of bases not matched to a gene: 4. Germline-derived CDR1 and CDR2 are SGHAT and FQDESV (reference sequence). CDR3 nucleotides: TGTGCCAGCAGCCCAGGGACAGCCTATGGCTACACCTTC. Translation: CASSPGTAYGYTF.

This clonotype was recorded at least ten times. V is TRBV7-9 and J is TRBJ1-5; D unresolved. In germline, CDR1 is SEHNR, CDR2 FQNEAQ (reference sequence). Trimming pared 1 base from V and 3 bases from J, leaving 7 bases between. The CDR3 sequence is 14 residues long. The CDR3, as DNA: TGTGCCAGCAGCTTAGTAGGTGCCAATCAGCCCCAGCATTTT. It specifies CASSLVGANQPQHF.

Many counts were recorded for this clonotype. This rearrangement joins TRBV29-1 to TRBJ1-1, with 10 nucleotides matching TRBD1. In germline, CDR1 is SQVTM, CDR2 ANQGSEA. J gave up 13 bases and V 4 bases, and 12 bases lay outside the gene matches. The CDR3 is 13 residues long. In DNA, the CDR3 is TGCAGCGTTGTTACATTTAGCGGGACAGGGGTTTTCTTT. Protein: CSVVTFSGTGVFF.

The chain has TRBV10-1 and TRBJ1-2; D not certain. This CDR3 comprises 16 residues. Trimming removed 3 bases from V and 2 bases from J, with 16 bases in between. Germline assignment: CDR1 WNHNN and CDR2 SYGVQD (reference sequence). CDR3 coding DNA: TGCGCCAGCAGTGAATTACACGTTAGACCAAACTATGGCTACACCTTC. Translated: CASSELHVRPNYGYTF.

This clonotype was counted many times. The rearrangement uses TRBV9 and TRBJ2-7; D is perhaps TRBD1 (5 bases). The CDR3 contains 14 residues. V was trimmed by 2 bases and J by 1 base, leaving 10 bases between them. Germline CDR1 and CDR2: SGDLS and YYNGEE. Here the CDR3 reads CASSVVDSSYEQYF. The CDR3 DNA sequence: TGTGCCAGCAGCGTCGTAGACAGTTCCTACGAGCAGTACTTC.

This clonotype was counted a few times. Being one base from a much bigger clone, this may be a read error. This chain links TRBV9 with TRBJ1-2; tentative D call: TRBD1 (5 bases). The CDR3 is made up of 13 amino acids. Germline loops: CDR1 SGDLS, CDR2 YYNGEE. The CDR3 region has the DNA TGTGCCAGCAGCGCGATGGGGGGATATGGCTGCACCTTC. Translation: CASSAMGGYGCTF.

The chain links TRBV29-1 to TRBJ1-1, with D possibly matching TRBD1 (5 bases). The CDR3 has 13 residues. V lost 6 bases, J lost 0 bases, and 11 bases lay in between. Germline CDR1 is SQVTM and CDR2 is ANQGSEA. Written as DNA, the CDR3 is TGCAGCGTAGCGGGACGGTTGAACACTGAAGCTTTCTTT. Its translation is CSVAGRLNTEAFF.

Comments on this clonotype: A read error is possible here, since a much larger clone lies one base away. The chain links TRBV12-3 or TRBV12-4 to TRBJ2-1; D may match TRBD1 or TRBD2 (6 bases each). The CDR3 consists of 14 residues. CDR3 region: CASSLAGGRNEQSF. In DNA, the CDR3 is TGTGCCAGCAGTTTAGCGGGGGGCCGCAATGAGCAGTCCTTC.

CDR3 in DNA: TGTGCCAGCAGTTTACGGCCCGACGGCAATCAGCCCCAGCATTTT. Protein: CASSLRPDGNQPQHF. The chain recombines TRBV12-3 or TRBV12-4 with TRBJ1-5; D gene uncertain. The CDR3 extends over 15 amino acids. V lost 2 bases and J lost 2, with 10 bases in between.

There are many counts of this clonotype. The CDR3 DNA is TGTGCCAGCAGTCCTCCAGGGTACACAGATACGCAGTATTTT. The encoded protein is CASSPPGYTDTQYF. The V call is TRBV6-1, the J call TRBJ2-3; D possibly corresponds to TRBD1 (5 bases). This CDR3 is built from 14 residues. Germline-derived CDR1 and CDR2 are MNHNS and SASEGT. V was pared by 5 bases and J by 2 bases, with 11 bases between.

The V and J genes are TRBV10-2 and TRBJ2-3; 9 bases match TRBD1. Trimming took 6 bases from V and 2 from J; bases not matched to a gene: 3. The CDR3 totals 14 residues. Germline V gene data show CDR1 as WSHSY and CDR2 as SAAADI. The CDR3 nucleotides read TGCGCCAGCAGAGACAGGGGGATCACAGATACGCAGTATTTT. It encodes CASRDRGITDTQYF.

This clonotype has at least ten counts. The chain combines TRBV6-5 with TRBJ1-5; TRBD1 matches 9 bases. Trimming at V came to 4 bases and at J to 7 bases, leaving 8 bases not matched to a gene. The CDR3 loop spans 15 amino acids. CDR1 is MNHEY, CDR2 SVGAGI, per germline. CDR3 coding DNA: TGTGCCAGCAGTTCAGACAGGGGGAGGCAGCAGCCCCAGCATTTT. Amino acid sequence: CASSSDRGRQQPQHF.

The chain employs TRBV6-1 and TRBJ1-4; 10 bases are a match to TRBD1. Unmatched junction bases numbered 6, after V lost 1 base and J lost 7 bases. The CDR3 runs to 16 residues. Germline V lookup: CDR1 MNHNS, CDR2 SASEGT. Here the CDR3 reads CASSEGRDRGGEKLFF. CDR3 DNA sequence: TGTGCCAGCAGTGAAGGAAGGGACAGGGGTGGTGAAAAACTGTTTTTT.

V usage is TRBV19 and J usage is TRBJ1-2; D gene unclear. The CDR3 extends over 11 amino acids. The germline gives CDR1 LNHDA, CDR2 SQIVND (reference sequence). The V gene lost 6 bases and the J gene lost 8 bases, with 10 bases spanning the gap. CDR3 nucleotides: TGTGCCAGTAGACCGGACGTCGGCTACACCTTC. The encoded protein is CASRPDVGYTF.

This clonotype was observed at least ten times. This chain connects TRBV20-1 to TRBJ2-2; 8 nucleotides agree with TRBD2. Unmatched junction bases numbered 10, after V lost 3 bases and J lost 4 bases. Germline-derived CDR1 and CDR2 are DFQATT and SNEGSKA (reference sequence). The CDR3 has 16 residues. CDR3 region: CSASPGGAWGTGELFF. The DNA of the CDR3 is TGCAGTGCTAGTCCCGGGGGGGCATGGGGCACCGGGGAGCTGTTTTTT.

This clonotype showed up many times. The V gene is TRBV6-1, the J gene TRBJ2-7; TRBD1 is a possible D gene (6 bases). Trimming took 10 bases from V and 0 from J, leaving 13 bases between them. Germline loops: CDR1 MNHNS, CDR2 SASEGT. CDR3 length equals 13 residues. CDR3 region: CATKRGSSYEQYV. DNA for the CDR3: TGTGCCACGAAAAGGGGGAGCTCCTACGAGCAGTACGTC.

This clonotype occurred many times. The rearrangement joins TRBV11-2 to TRBJ2-7; D is undetermined. Germline V gives CDR1 SGHAT, CDR2 FQNNGV. The CDR3 length is 14 residues. The ends were cut back, 0 bases at V and 4 bases at J, with 10 bases in the middle. CDR3 region: CASSLDLLLYEQYF. In DNA, the CDR3 is TGTGCCAGCAGCTTAGATCTCCTTCTTTACGAGCAGTACTTC.

This clonotype has only a few counts. The V and J genes are TRBV6-2 or TRBV6-3 and TRBJ2-7, with 12 bases fitting TRBD1. The CDR3 spans 15 residues. Germline V CDR1 and CDR2: MNHEY, SVGEGT. Trimming at V came to 6 bases and at J to 7 bases, leaving 10 bases not matched to a gene. CDR3: CASRPGGQGAREQYF. CDR3 DNA: TGTGCCAGCAGACCAGGGGGACAGGGGGCGCGAGAGCAGTACTTC.

This clonotype is termed medium-sized. CDR3 loop: CAISGGAGGNSPLHF. CDR3 nucleotides: TGTGCCATCAGTGGAGGTGCGGGGGGAAATTCACCCCTCCACTTT. The rearrangement uses TRBV10-3 and TRBJ1-6; a weak D match, TRBD1 (5 bases). V was trimmed by 4 bases and J by 7 bases, leaving 14 bases between them. This CDR3 is 15 amino acids long. Germline V gene lookup returns CDR1 ENHRY and CDR2 SYGVKD.